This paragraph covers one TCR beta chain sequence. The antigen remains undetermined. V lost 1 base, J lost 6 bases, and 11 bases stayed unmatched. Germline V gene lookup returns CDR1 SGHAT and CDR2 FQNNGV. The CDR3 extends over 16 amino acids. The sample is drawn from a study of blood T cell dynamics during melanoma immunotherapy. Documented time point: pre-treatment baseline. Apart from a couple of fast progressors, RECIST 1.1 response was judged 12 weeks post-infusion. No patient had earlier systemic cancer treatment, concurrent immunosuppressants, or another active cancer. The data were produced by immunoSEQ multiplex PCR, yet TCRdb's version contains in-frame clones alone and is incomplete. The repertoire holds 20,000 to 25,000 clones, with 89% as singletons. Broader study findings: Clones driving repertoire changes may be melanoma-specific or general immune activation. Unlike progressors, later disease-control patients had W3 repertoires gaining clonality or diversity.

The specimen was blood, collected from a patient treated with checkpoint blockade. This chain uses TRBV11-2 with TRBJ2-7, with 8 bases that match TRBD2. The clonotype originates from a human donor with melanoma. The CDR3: CASSLAGRTSRSEQYF. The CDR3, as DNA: TGTGCCAGCAGCTTAGCAGGTAGGACTAGCCGTAGCGAGCAGTACTTC.